This TCR beta chain appears in the sequencing data of a study of T cells after yellow fever vaccination. Findings and caveats of the study: Post-booster repertoires contained most primary-vaccination clones again (about 96% CD4, 88% CD8). The study noted that FACS-sorted repertoires could contain abundant clonotypes contaminating from the bulk population. Though weaker, the secondary response peaked faster, on day 5 versus 15.

The CDR3 consists of 15 residues. The germline V gene has CDR1 SGHTA and CDR2 FQGNSA. Trimming left V 3 bases short and J 6 bases short, with 15 bases between. TCR cDNA, made by 5'RACE template switching, carried an added universal primer site and UMIs. One entry per CDR3 protein results from TCRdb running MiXCR on the 5' RACE reads. Among some 350,000 distinct CDR3 sequences listed, around 6.4% were seen once. This clonotype was picked up a small number of times. Its antigen is not identified. The receptor was derived from a man aged 25 to 40 who received the YFV17D yellow fever vaccine. Material: PBMCs, obtained 5 days after the yellow fever booster vaccination. The V gene is TRBV7-2, the J gene TRBJ1-5; D is possibly TRBD1 (6 bases). In DNA form, the CDR3 reads TGTGCCAGCAGCTTGGGAGGGGGGCTGATTCAGCCCCAGCATTTT. Its translation: CASSLGGGLIQPQHF.